Detailed here is one T cell receptor beta chain. Its target is not known. After removal of 1 base from V and 0 bases from J, the junction contained 9 bases not matched to a gene. CDR3 length: 18 residues. Germline lookup yields CDR1 LGHNA and CDR2 YSLEER. These data belong to a study of T cells after posttransplantation cyclophosphamide. The study's findings and limits: Tissue-infiltrating T cells from skin or gut overlapped little with blood T cells. TRB clonality was highly associated with recipient CMV seropositivity and reactivation.

The repertoire was sequenced with immunoSEQ multiplex PCR; TCRdb's copy has only in-frame clones and lacks some. The sample carries thousands of clones, 98% recorded once. This related bone marrow graft donor gave peripheral blood on the day of marrow donation. The chain has TRBV4-3 and TRBJ2-1; 7 positions agree with TRBD2. This sequence originates from a man between 40 and 49 years old in good health, CMV-negative, and a related stem cell transplant donor. The sample consisted of memory CD4+ T cells sorted from PBMCs. The CDR3 nucleotides are TGCGCCAGCAGCCAAGTGGGTCTACTAGCGAGCTCCTACAATGAGCAGTTCTTC. Amino acid sequence: CASSQVGLLASSYNEQFF.